This TCR beta chain came from a study of cytomegalovirus exposure and HLA in healthy donors. The ends were cut back, 0 bases at V and 5 bases at J, with 12 bases in the middle. Germline-derived CDR1 and CDR2 are SGHDT and YYEEEE. The length of the CDR3 is 14 residues. Of note for this clone: What it binds is unknown.

A multiplex PCR was run with 60 Vbeta primers and 13 Jbeta primers. Produced via immunoSEQ multiplex PCR; TCRdb's table is partial and in-frame only. The sample has 130,000 or so clones; roughly 80% are singletons. Study-wide results and caveats: Previous analysis showed most TCR beta V segments were productive about 87% or about 30% of the time. Researchers reportedly found TCR beta sequences accurately predicted most subjects' HLA-A and HLA-B alleles. Among TCR beta chains, those listed as cytomegalovirus-associated numbered some 170.

This receptor was obtained from a man aged 25-40 years in good health and CMV-seronegative. Sequencing used PBMCs. This chain uses TRBV5-6 with TRBJ2-7, with D uncertain. CDR3 residues: CASSLGHGRNEQYF. The CDR3 coding sequence is TGTGCCAGCAGCTTGGGTCATGGGCGCAACGAGCAGTACTTC.